The 24 T cell receptor beta chains reported below all come from one sample, sequenced in a study of blood T cells in healthy people across ages. Then a second PCR, running about 6 to 11 cycles, was carried out with a sample-barcoded 5' primer and a J-beta primer mix. TCRdb ran MiXCR on the 5' RACE reads and lists one entry per CDR3 protein. The repertoire holds about 560,000 distinct CDR3 sequences, with about 28% as singletons. The same specimen was also included in a second study, on T cells of mothers and their children.

Sequencing input: blood. The receptors were gathered from a boy aged 2 to 10 in good health.

The V and J genes are TRBV20-1 and TRBJ2-1; D remains unclear. The length of the CDR3 is 14 residues. The ends were cut back, 1 base at V and 1 base at J, with 8 bases in the middle. The V gene's germline CDR1 is DFQATT and CDR2 SNEGSKA (reference sequence). CDR3 sequence (DNA): TGCAGTGCTAGAGCAAGGAAGTCCTACAATGAGCAGTTCTTC. Amino acids: CSARARKSYNEQFF.

In this sample, this clonotype turned up many times. The chain carries TRBV11-2 and TRBJ2-2; D perhaps matches TRBD1 (6 bases). The CDR3 covers 15 residues. CDR1 is SGHAT, CDR2 FQNNGV, per germline. V was shortened by 0 bases and J by 5 bases, with 10 bases between the two germline ends. The CDR3 loop reads CASSLDPQGTGELFF. The CDR3 DNA follows: TGTGCCAGCAGCTTAGACCCACAGGGTACCGGGGAGCTGTTTTTT.

This clonotype was seen more than once but under ten times. The chain couples TRBV5-1 to TRBJ2-7; 9 nucleotides agree with TRBD2. V was clipped by 0 bases and J by 6 bases; unmatched bases: 10. This CDR3 has 16 amino acids. Germline V gene sequence: CDR1 SGHRS, CDR2 YFSETQ. The CDR3 region has the DNA TGCGCCAGCAGCTTGGCCGGGGCTAGCGGGAAATTCGAGCAGTACTTC. This codes for CASSLAGASGKFEQYF.

This clonotype was seen only a few times. The V gene is TRBV6-5, the J gene TRBJ2-7, with a possible D match to TRBD2 (5 bases). Germline V gene lookup returns CDR1 MNHEY and CDR2 SVGAGI. The length of the CDR3 is 12 residues. The V and J ends lost 4 bases and 9 bases respectively, with 13 bases between them. The CDR3 nucleotides are TGTGCCAGCAGTTCGACGTGGGCGGGGCAGTACTTC. It translates to CASSSTWAGQYF.

This chain links TRBV5-5 with TRBJ2-5; maybe TRBD2 (6 bases). CDR1 SGHKS and CDR2 YYEKEE come from the germline V gene (reference sequence). V shed 6 bases and J shed 1 base, with 10 bases lying between them. The length of the CDR3 is 13 residues. The DNA for the CDR3 is TGTGCCAGCAACCTGGGGGGCCAAGAGACCCAGTACTTC. It translates to CASNLGGQETQYF. The full variable domain, its missing parts supplied by reference TRBV5-5 and TRBJ2-5, is DAGVTQSPTHLIKTRGQQVTLRCSPISGHKSVSWYQQVLGQGPQFIFQYYEKEERGRGNFPDRFSARQFPNYSSELNVNALLLGDSALYLCASNLGGQETQYFGPGTRLLVL.

The table lists this clonotype with a few counts. The CDR3 sequence: CASSSGLAGVGRMDIQYF. The CDR3 DNA sequence: TGTGCCAGCAGCTCGGGACTAGCGGGAGTGGGCCGGATGGACATTCAGTACTTC. The V call is TRBV5-5, the J call TRBJ2-4, with TRBD2 identical over 14 bases. Trimming took 3 bases from V and 8 from J; bases not matched to a gene: 13. Germline loops: CDR1 SGHKS, CDR2 YYEKEE (reference sequence). This CDR3 is built from 18 residues.

V and J are TRBV14 and TRBJ2-5, with 8 bases lining up with TRBD2. The germline V gene has CDR1 SGHDN and CDR2 FVKESK. V lost 0 bases and J lost 5; bases outside the gene matches: 11. This CDR3 contains 17 residues. The CDR3 is CASSQDFSAGAVETQYF. CDR3 DNA: TGTGCCAGCAGCCAAGATTTCTCAGCGGGGGCTGTGGAGACCCAGTACTTC.

This chain uses TRBV7-3 with TRBJ2-1, with 9 bases matching TRBD1. Trimming at V came to 1 base and at J to 6 bases, leaving 4 bases not matched to a gene. Germline loops: CDR1 SGHTA, CDR2 FQGTGA. The CDR3 is 15 amino acids. CDR3 in amino acids: CASSLRDRVLNEQFF. In nucleotides, the CDR3 is TGTGCCAGCAGCTTAAGGGACAGGGTACTCAATGAGCAGTTCTTC.

The rearrangement joins TRBV4-3 to TRBJ2-3; D uncertain. The CDR3 consists of 15 residues. The V end was cut by 0 bases, the J end by 2 bases, with 9 bases between. CDR1 LGHNA and CDR2 YSLEER come from the germline V gene. CDR3 nucleotide sequence: TGCGCCAGCAGCCAAGAGGGCGGAACCACAGATACGCAGTATTTT. Encoded protein: CASSQEGGTTDTQYF.

For the CDR3, the DNA is TGTGCCAGCAGCTTAGGATCTAGGACAGGAAATCAGCCCCAGCATTTT. Residues: CASSLGSRTGNQPQHF. This chain links TRBV7-8 with TRBJ1-5; 7 nucleotides align to TRBD1. The CDR3 sequence is 16 residues long. Germline V gives CDR1 SGHVS, CDR2 FQNEAQ. V shed 1 base and J 4 bases; nucleotides not matched to a gene: 7. Full variable domain (remainder filled in from reference TRBV7-8 and TRBJ1-5): GAGVSQSPRYKVAKRGQDVALRCDPISGHVSLFWYQQALGQGPEFLTYFQNEAQLDKSGLPSDRFFAERPEGSVSTLKIQRTQQEDSAVYLCASSLGSRTGNQPQHFGDGTRLSIL.

V and J are TRBV9 and TRBJ2-4; D remains ambiguous. Germline V gene sequence: CDR1 SGDLS, CDR2 YYNGEE. The CDR3 sequence is 13 residues long. With 3 bases removed from V and 5 bases from J, the gap between germline ends came to 9 bases. CDR3 sequence (DNA): TGTGCCAGCAGCGGTAAGAGCGAAAACATTCAGTACTTC. It codes for CASSGKSENIQYF.

This clonotype appeared once. The V and J genes are TRBV29-1 and TRBJ2-3; the D gene is possibly TRBD1 (7 bases). The CDR3 contains 16 residues. Between the trimmed V and J ends, which lost 4 bases and 5 bases, there was a span of 22 bases. Germline CDR1 and CDR2: SQVTM and ANQGSEA. Here the CDR3 reads CSVGRGWTGGEDTQYF. The CDR3 DNA sequence: TGCAGCGTTGGCCGCGGGTGGACAGGAGGGGAAGATACGCAGTATTTT.

There are many counts of this clonotype. The rearrangement uses TRBV12-3 or TRBV12-4 and TRBJ2-5; 7 nucleotides align to TRBD2. The tail of the sequence fits TRBJ2-7 better, so the J call may be wrong. This CDR3 spans 12 amino acids. The CDR3 bases are TGTGCCAGCAGTGGCGGGGGCTACGAGCAGTACTTC. As protein: CASSGGGYEQYF.

This clonotype was detected only a few times. The rearrangement joins TRBV18 to TRBJ1-6; no definite D call. Between the trimmed V and J ends, which lost 2 bases and 8 bases, there was a span of 10 bases. CDR1 and CDR2 from the germline V gene are KGHSH and LQKENI. The CDR3 runs to 14 residues. The CDR3 bases are TGTGCCAGCTCACCATTAGAAAGGGATTCACCCCTCCACTTT. This codes for CASSPLERDSPLHF.

This clonotype has more than one count but fewer than ten. The chain carries TRBV20-1 and TRBJ2-5; unclear D gene. V lost 6 bases and J 0 bases, leaving 11 bases between the germline ends. Germline values: CDR1 DFQATT, CDR2 SNEGSKA (reference sequence). There are 13 residues in the CDR3. The CDR3 loop reads CSASDWYQETQYF. The CDR3 DNA sequence: TGCAGTGCAAGCGACTGGTACCAAGAGACCCAGTACTTC.

This clonotype was counted between two and nine times. The chain recombines TRBV20-1 with TRBJ1-2; D possibly corresponds to TRBD1 (5 bases). Trimming cost V 5 bases and J 6 bases, with 10 bases left between them. The CDR3 is 11 residues long. In germline, CDR1 is DFQATT, CDR2 SNEGSKA (reference sequence). CDR3: CSAQGVHGYTF. The CDR3, as DNA: TGCAGTGCTCAGGGTGTCCATGGCTACACCTTC.

This sequence joins TRBV12-3 or TRBV12-4 and TRBJ2-5; the D gene is possibly TRBD2 (5 bases). This CDR3 comprises 14 residues. V lost 3 bases to trimming and J lost 7 bases, with 15 bases between them. The CDR3 DNA follows: TGTGCCAGCAGTTTGAGGGCCGGAGAGGGGACCCAGTACTTC. Amino acid sequence: CASSLRAGEGTQYF.

This clonotype was recorded a few times. The chain couples TRBV27 to TRBJ1-1, with D unresolved. CDR3 size: 14 residues. Per the germline V gene, CDR1 is MNHEY and CDR2 is SMNVEV (reference sequence). V dropped 1 base and J dropped 2 bases, with 8 bases sitting between them. The CDR3 DNA sequence: TGTGCCAGCAGTTTATGGGCAGAAAACACTGAAGCTTTCTTT. Its translation is CASSLWAENTEAFF.

The chain links TRBV30 to TRBJ1-2; D is unclear. This CDR3 contains 11 residues. From germline, CDR1 is GTSNPN and CDR2 SVGIG (reference sequence). The V gene lost 0 bases and the J gene lost 1 base, with 0 bases spanning the gap. The CDR3 is CAWSVNYGYTF. The CDR3 nucleotides read TGTGCCTGGAGTGTTAACTATGGCTACACCTTC.

This clonotype turned up a few times. This chain uses TRBV10-3 with TRBJ2-2, with TRBD1 matching 10 bases. This CDR3 comprises 14 residues. V lost 4 bases and J lost 5; bases outside the gene matches: 1. Germline CDR1 is ENHRY and CDR2 is SYGVKD. CDR3 DNA sequence: TGTGCCATCAGTGGACAGGGGGCGACCGGGGAGCTGTTTTTT. Amino acid sequence: CAISGQGATGELFF.

The chain recombines TRBV27 with TRBJ2-1, with D perhaps TRBD1 (5 bases). The CDR3 totals 15 residues. CDR1 and CDR2 from the germline V gene are MNHEY and SMNVEV (reference sequence). Trimming removed 0 bases at V and 4 bases at J, with 10 bases between. The CDR3 DNA sequence: TGTGCCAGCAGTTTATCGCCAGGGCCTTACAATGAGCAGTTCTTC. Translation: CASSLSPGPYNEQFF.

Details on this clonotype: The germline gene is not matched at one end of the junction; a read error may be the cause. The chain combines TRBV7-8 with TRBJ2-5; D gene uncertain. The DNA end is a closer match to TRBJ2-1, so the J assignment may be wrong. There are 13 residues in the CDR3. Germline values: CDR1 SGHVS, CDR2 FQNEAQ. CDR3 protein: CGSSFQRKNEQFF. Here the CDR3 DNA reads TGTGGCAGCAGCTTCCAAAGGAAGAATGAGCAGTTCTTC.

The genes are TRBV7-2 and TRBJ2-7, with 7 nucleotides matching TRBD1. The CDR3 is 15 residues long. Germline V CDR1 and CDR2: SGHTA, FQGNSA. V lost 6 bases and J lost 3; bases outside the gene matches: 11. The CDR3 nucleotides read TGTGCCAGCAGTTCGAGGACAGGAGAATTCTACGAGCAGTACTTC. Its protein product is CASSSRTGEFYEQYF.

The V and J genes are TRBV7-2 and TRBJ2-3; D is uncertain. CDR3 length: 12 amino acids. The V end lost 1 base, the J end lost 7 bases, and 6 bases lay between the germline ends. Per germline, CDR1 SGHTA and CDR2 FQGNSA. The CDR3 sequence is CASSLDSYTQYF. DNA for the CDR3: TGTGCCAGCAGCTTAGATTCCTATACGCAGTATTTT.